This T cell receptor beta chain derives from a study of molecular identifiers for immune sequencing clone quantification. After removal of 0 bases from V and 7 bases from J, the junction contained 5 bases not matched to a gene. Germline CDR1 and CDR2: LGHNA and YNFKEQ. The CDR3 covers 15 residues. There are a few counts of this clonotype. TCRdb used MiXCR to reprocess the PCR reads, holding one entry per CDR3 protein. Here the sample spans some 680,000 distinct CDR3 sequences, 25% being singletons. Isolation of naive CD8 T cells was achieved by sorting on a CD8+CD4-CCR7+CD45RA+ phenotype. Sequencing was performed on naive CD8+ T cells from blood, with Jurkat cell RNA spiked in. Documented subset: FACS-sorted CD8+CD4-CCR7+CD45RA+ naive T cells. This chain links TRBV4-2 with TRBJ2-7; 11 positions match TRBD2. This clonotype originated in a human donor in good health. Some libraries in this study had Jurkat cell RNA spiked in. The CDR3 loop is CASSQELAGGPEQYF. CDR3 sequence (DNA): TGTGCCAGCAGCCAAGAGTTAGCGGGAGGGCCTGAGCAGTACTTC.